This T cell receptor beta chain was sequenced for a study of T-cell reconstitution after alpha-beta-depleted transplantation in children. This clonotype was observed at least ten times. This CDR3 region has 15 residues. Trimming took 2 bases from V and 2 from J, leaving 10 bases between them. Germline V CDR1 and CDR2: SGHNT, YENEEA. Library preparation (for TCRbeta) was performed with unique molecular identifiers. From the PCR reads, TCRdb called clonotypes with MiXCR, one entry per CDR3 protein. The profile shows 200,000 to 250,000 distinct CDR3 sequences, around 10% of them singletons. The input for sequencing was PBMCs from the stem cell graft donor, taken from the stem cell graft. The clonotype was recovered from a human donor who donated a stem cell graft to a child with acute lymphoblastic leukemia. J is TRBJ2-1 and V is TRBV11-3; D gene uncertain. The CDR3 DNA follows: TGTGCCAGCAGCTTATTCTACAGCCCCTACAATGAGCAGTTCTTC. Residues: CASSLFYSPYNEQFF.